This T cell receptor beta chain appears in the sequencing data of a study of blood T cell repertoires in COVID-19. As for the study in general: T cells, B-cell-depleted T cells, or PBMCs supplied cDNA or gDNA.

As processed by the authors: Amplification of reference gene primers provided the estimated nucleated cell counts. Profiling relied on immunoSEQ multiplex PCR, and the TCRdb table lists in-frame clones only, not all of them. D and trimming were read from the DNA, whereas the V and J calls and clone size are those reported in that table. Of approximately 110,000 clones listed, 70% to 85% are singletons. In the case of this clone: Different DNA sequences within this sample yield the same CDR3.

Sequenced: peripheral blood. The receptor's source is a human donor with acute or convalescent COVID-19. The donor label of this sample is uncertain.

CDR3 in amino acids: CASKGQGNQPQHF. CDR3 DNA sequence: TGTGCCAGCAAGGGACAGGGGAATCAGCCCCAGCATTTT. The rearrangement uses TRBV2 and TRBJ1-5; 10 positions match TRBD1. This CDR3 is 13 amino acids long. CDR1 SNHLY and CDR2 FYNNEI come from the germline V gene. V was clipped by 7 bases and J by 4 bases; unmatched bases: 1.